Listed below are T cell receptor beta chains from one sample, sequenced in a study of shared clonotypes between healthy human individuals. This table comes from immunoSEQ multiplex PCR, and its TCRdb copy is limited to in-frame clones, with some not included. The sample lists around 350,000 clones; less than 75% were seen once. Sequenced input: memory CD4+ T cells sorted from blood. Source of these receptors: a man aged 30 to 39 in good health. The CDR3 runs from the conserved cysteine through the conserved F or W. D genes are given only for firm matches. The size field is filled for only some rows; it gives once, few, many or a size class.

V gene: TRBV7-2; J gene: TRBJ2-7; clone size: once; D gene: -; CDR3 DNA: TGTGCCAGCAGCTTCCGGTCACACCCTGACTACGAGCAGTACTTC; CDR3 protein: CASSFRSHPDYEQYF
V gene: TRBV19; J gene: TRBJ2-5; clone size: -; D gene: -; CDR3 DNA: TGTGCCACCCCTCCCGGGACCCCGGGGTCCCAAGAGACCCAGTACTTC; CDR3 protein: CATPPGTPGSQETQYF
V gene: TRBV28; J gene: TRBJ2-7; clone size: -; D gene: -; CDR3 DNA: TGTGCCAGCAACATCGGGGCGAGGGAGCAGTACTTC; CDR3 protein: CASNIGAREQYF
V gene: TRBV5-1; J gene: TRBJ1-2; clone size: -; D gene: -; CDR3 DNA: TGCGCCAGCAGCTTGGTGGGTACAAACTATGGCTACACCTTC; CDR3 protein: CASSLVGTNYGYTF
V gene: TRBV27; J gene: TRBJ2-6; clone size: -; D gene: -; CDR3 DNA: TGTGCCAGCAGTTCCAACTGGTTTAAAGGGGGCTCTGGGGCCAACGTCCTGACTTTC; CDR3 protein: CASSSNWFKGGSGANVLTF
V gene: TRBV18; J gene: TRBJ1-1; clone size: -; D gene: -; CDR3 DNA: TGTGCCAGCTCACAATCCCAGTCCGGACTCGCTGAAGCTTTCTTT; CDR3 protein: CASSQSQSGLAEAFF
V gene: TRBV5-1; J gene: TRBJ2-7; clone size: -; D gene: TRBD2; CDR3 DNA: TGCGCCAGCAGCGTGACTAGCGGGGCCTACGAGCAGTACTTC; CDR3 protein: CASSVTSGAYEQYF
V gene: TRBV9; J gene: TRBJ2-2; clone size: -; D gene: -; CDR3 DNA: TGTGCCAGCAGCGTAGCGGGGGCAGAAACCGGGGAGCTGTTTTTT; CDR3 protein: CASSVAGAETGELFF
V gene: TRBV7-8; J gene: TRBJ1-1; clone size: -; D gene: -; CDR3 DNA: TGTGCCAGCAGCCCCCAGACAGGGAACACTGAAGCTTTCTTT; CDR3 protein: CASSPQTGNTEAFF
V gene: TRBV5-1; J gene: TRBJ1-2; clone size: many; D gene: TRBD1; CDR3 DNA: TGCGCCAGCAGCTTGGATGGACGGACAGGGGGCTATGGCTACACCTTC; CDR3 protein: CASSLDGRTGGYGYTF
V gene: TRBV11-2; J gene: TRBJ1-1; clone size: -; D gene: -; CDR3 DNA: TGTGCCAGCAGCTTAGATGGAACGTACACTGAAGCTTTCTTT; CDR3 protein: CASSLDGTYTEAFF
V gene: TRBV2; J gene: TRBJ2-7; clone size: -; D gene: TRBD2; CDR3 DNA: TGTGCCAGCAAGAGACTTAGCGGGAGGGCCTACGAGCAGTACTTC; CDR3 protein: CASKRLSGRAYEQYF
V gene: TRBV7-9; J gene: TRBJ2-1; clone size: few; D gene: -; CDR3 DNA: TGTGCCAGCAGCGGCAACAGGGACCCCTCCTACAATGAGCAGTTCTTC; CDR3 protein: CASSGNRDPSYNEQFF